The T cell receptor beta chain under discussion was sequenced for a study of neurological immune-mediated disorders. TCRdb fed the 5' RACE reads into MiXCR, producing one record per CDR3 protein. Found here are about 66,000 distinct CDR3 sequences, 3% to 5% of them singletons; the top ten hold approximately 1.3%. This clonotype was seen ten or more times. Unmatched junction bases numbered 8, after V lost 4 bases and J lost 5 bases. Germline V gene data show CDR1 as LGHDT and CDR2 as YNNKEL (reference sequence). This CDR3 spans 15 amino acids. The rearrangement uses TRBV3-1 and TRBJ2-7; 10 nucleotides match TRBD2. The TCR sequence derives from a man in his thirties or forties with multiple sclerosis. Sequenced material: PBMCs. CDR3 sequence reads: CASSLPGLASNEQYF. In DNA form, the CDR3 reads TGTGCCAGCAGCCTGCCGGGACTAGCGTCTAACGAGCAGTACTTC.